The clone carrying this TCR beta chain showed up many times. This specimen comes from a study of identical twins. TCRdb called the 5' RACE reads again in MiXCR, with one record for every CDR3 protein. This sample has nearly 250,000 distinct CDR3 sequences, with 5.5% to 7% found just once. The germline gives CDR1 DFQATT, CDR2 SNEGSKA (reference sequence). Trimming cost V 0 bases and J 7 bases, with 16 bases left between them. The CDR3 consists of 15 residues. These data were also filed under a second study, of yellow fever vaccine responses in identical twins.

The origin of this receptor is a woman aged 18-29 years in good health. This sequence joins TRBV20-1 and TRBJ1-5; TRBD1 might be the D (6 bases). Sample: memory (CD45RO+) T cells sorted from blood. The CDR3 spells CSARDLTGMGQPQHF. In DNA form, the CDR3 reads TGCAGTGCTAGAGACCTCACAGGGATGGGGCAGCCCCAGCATTTT.